One sample yielded the 15 T cell receptor beta chains listed below, sequenced in a study of OX40 agonist ivuxolimab in advanced cancers. The table came from immunoSEQ multiplex PCR; TCRdb's copy has only in-frame clones and leaves some out. Of around 61,000 clones in the sample, around 84% were seen once. The specimen was CD4+ or CD8+ T cells sorted from blood, collected in a trial of the OX40 agonist ivuxolimab. The receptors were sampled from an adult with an advanced solid tumor such as melanoma, head and neck, liver or kidney cancer.

This chain joins TRBV2 and TRBJ2-3; D call uncertain. Germline CDR1 is SNHLY and CDR2 is FYNNEI. The CDR3 spans 11 residues. V shed 4 bases and J shed 6 bases, with 5 bases lying between them. In DNA, the CDR3 is TGTGCCAGCAGTGTGTTTGATACGCAGTATTTT. It translates to CASSVFDTQYF. Drawing the rest from reference TRBV2 and TRBJ2-3, the complete variable domain is EPEVTQTPSHQVTQMGQEVILRCVPISNHLYFYWYRQILGQKVEFLVSFYNNEISEKSEIFDDQFSVERPDGSNFTLKIRSTKLEDSAMYFCASSVFDTQYFGPGTRLTVL.

This clone was counted only a few times. The V call is TRBV9, the J call TRBJ1-4, with D possibly being TRBD1 (6 bases). Germline CDR1 reads SGDLS; CDR2 reads YYNGEE. The CDR3 is 16 amino acids. Deletions cut 5 bases from V and 4 bases from J, with 18 bases between. The DNA for the CDR3 is TGTGCCAGCAGTAGGAAAGGCGGAGGGGGTAATGAAAAACTGTTTTTT. Translating it yields CASSRKGGGGNEKLFF. Drawing the rest from reference TRBV9 and TRBJ1-4, the complete variable domain is DSGVTQTPKHLITATGQRVTLRCSPRSGDLSVYWYQQSLDQGLQFLIQYYNGEERAKGNILERFSAQQFPDLHSELNLSSLELGDSALYFCASSRKGGGGNEKLFFGSGTQLSVL.

A few counts support this clone. The rearrangement uses TRBV5-1 and TRBJ1-5, with D possibly matching TRBD1 (6 bases). The CDR3 extends over 15 amino acids. The V gene's germline CDR1 is SGHRS and CDR2 YFSETQ. V lost 4 bases and J lost 3, with 14 bases in between. The DNA of the CDR3 is TGCGCCAGCAGCGACTCAGGGGAACCCAATCAGCCCCAGCATTTT. This codes for CASSDSGEPNQPQHF.

The V gene is TRBV4-1, the J gene TRBJ2-7; weak D call: TRBD2 (6 bases). The germline gives CDR1 MGHRA, CDR2 YSYEKL. The V gene lost 4 bases and the J gene lost 2 bases, with 18 bases spanning the gap. This CDR3 has 16 residues. CDR3 DNA sequence: TGCGCCAGCAGCCTACAGTCCTTAGCGGACCCCTACGAGCAGTACTTC. Protein sequence: CASSLQSLADPYEQYF.

CDR3 amino acids: CASSPGGGGGDTQYF. The CDR3 nucleotides read TGTGCCAGCTCACCAGGAGGGGGCGGTGGAGATACGCAGTATTTT. This chain connects TRBV18 to TRBJ2-3, with a possible D match to TRBD1 (7 bases). Germline CDR1 and CDR2: KGHSH and LQKENI. The CDR3 totals 15 residues. The V gene lost 2 bases and the J gene lost 5 bases, with 14 bases spanning the gap.

The V call is TRBV5-1, the J call TRBJ1-3; 7 nucleotides align to TRBD1. The CDR3 has 15 residues. V shed 4 bases, J shed 8 bases, and the junction held 12 bases outside the gene matches. Germline V gene sequence: CDR1 SGHRS, CDR2 YFSETQ. CDR3 in amino acids: CASSRGDSGEDTIYF. CDR3 sequence (DNA): TGCGCCAGCAGCCGTGGGGACAGTGGGGAGGACACCATATATTTT.

The chain is built from TRBV5-1 and TRBJ1-4; 9 nucleotides agree with TRBD1. Germline loops: CDR1 SGHRS, CDR2 YFSETQ. Trimming took 3 bases from V and 8 from J; bases not matched to a gene: 5. The CDR3 is 14 amino acids. CDR3 protein: CASSYRGPHEKLFF. As DNA, the CDR3 is TGCGCCAGCAGCTACAGGGGGCCCCACGAAAAACTGTTTTTT.

This clone appeared a single time. The gene calls are TRBV7-9 and TRBJ2-7; D is unclear. CDR1 SEHNR and CDR2 FQNEAQ come from the germline V gene (reference sequence). The length of the CDR3 is 14 residues. Trimming removed 4 bases at V and 2 bases at J, with 12 bases between. DNA for the CDR3: TGTGCCAGCAGCTCCGTATCTGCCCCCTACGAGCAGTACTTC. Protein product: CASSSVSAPYEQYF.

The genes are TRBV19 and TRBJ2-3, with 8 nucleotides matching TRBD2. From germline, CDR1 is LNHDA and CDR2 SQIVND (reference sequence). The CDR3 runs to 14 residues. The junction had 3 bases not matched to a gene; V was cut back by 6 bases and J by 1 base. In nucleotides, the CDR3 is TGTGCCAGTAGACCGGGACTAGGCACAGATACGCAGTATTTT. Translated, it gives CASRPGLGTDTQYF.

The V call is TRBV6-5, the J call TRBJ1-1; possibly TRBD1 for D (5 bases). The CDR3 sequence is 15 residues long. Per the germline V gene, CDR1 is MNHEY and CDR2 is SVGAGI. V gave up 6 bases and J gave up 3 bases, with 17 bases separating them. The CDR3: CASSALRGEYTEAFF. In nucleotides, the CDR3 is TGTGCCAGCAGCGCGCTACGGGGGGAGTACACTGAAGCTTTCTTT.

This clone was detected once. The chain carries TRBV4-1 and TRBJ1-5; 8 positions match TRBD1. The CDR3 totals 16 residues. V shed 6 bases, J shed 0 bases, and the junction held 7 bases outside the gene matches. CDR1 is MGHRA and CDR2 is YSYEKL in the germline V gene. This CDR3 is CASSLDRGLSNQPQHF. The CDR3 nucleotides are TGCGCCAGCAGTCTCGACAGGGGTCTTAGCAATCAGCCCCAGCATTTT.

The chain uses TRBV7-2 and TRBJ2-5; D is undetermined. The CDR3 is made up of 13 amino acids. V was pared by 0 bases and J by 0 bases, with 2 bases between. CDR1 and CDR2 (germline): SGHTA, FQGNSA. The CDR3 region has the DNA TGTGCCAGCAGCTTAGCCAACCAAGAGACCCAGTACTTC. It codes for CASSLANQETQYF.

The J gene is TRBJ2-7, the V gene TRBV19; no reliable D call. This CDR3 is 16 amino acids long. The germline V gene has CDR1 LNHDA and CDR2 SQIVND (reference sequence). V was trimmed by 3 bases and J by 4 bases, leaving 19 bases between them. This chain's CDR3 is CASSISGFYRGYEQYF. CDR3 in DNA: TGTGCCAGTAGTATCTCCGGTTTCTACCGCGGATACGAGCAGTACTTC.

The sample holds a few counts of this clone. The rearrangement links TRBV28 to TRBJ2-7, with D hard to call. Germline V CDR1 and CDR2: MDHEN, SYDVKM. This CDR3 spans 12 amino acids. Trimming took 2 bases from V and 7 from J, leaving 9 bases between them. The CDR3 DNA is TGTGCCAGCAGTTTAAGGTCCCAAGAGCAGTACTTC. Translation gives CASSLRSQEQYF.

The table lists this clone with a count of one. Other nucleotide sequences in the sample specify the same CDR3. The chain has TRBV6-1 and TRBJ1-5; 8 bases match TRBD1. Losses at the gene ends were 3 bases for V and 4 bases for J; bases not matched to a gene: 5. The CDR3 totals 15 residues. Germline values: CDR1 MNHNS, CDR2 SASEGT. CDR3 coding DNA: TGTGCCAGCAGTGATCAGGACAGGGCGAATCAGCCCCAGCATTTT. This translates into CASSDQDRANQPQHF.